Below, 7 T cell receptor beta chains from the same sample are listed, as sequenced in a study of cytomegalovirus exposure and HLA in healthy donors (dated by TCRdb to 2015 to 2018). The library was prepared using the immunoSEQ multiplex PCR assay. A mixture of 60 forward primers for TCR Vbeta segments and 13 reverse primers for TCR Jbeta segments was used in the multiplex PCR. TCRdb took over this immuneACCESS table, retaining in-frame rearrangements with V and J assigned. Such tables are incomplete; in checked studies, under half of the missing clones stem from an unresolved V gene, and the remainder is unexplained. The sample contains under 130,000 clones, over 80% of them found a single time. 5% to 6.5% of the sample rests with the top ten. The sequencing input was PBMCs. The source of these receptors is a man between 18 and 35 years old in good health and CMV-seronegative.

This sequence joins TRBV20-1 and TRBJ1-2; weak D call: TRBD1 (6 bases). The CDR3 consists of 11 residues. Germline loops: CDR1 DFQATT, CDR2 SNEGSKA (reference sequence). CDR3 sequence (DNA): TGCACCCCCCAGGGGCAGGGTGGCTACACCTTC. Translated, it gives CTPQGQGGYTF.

The sample holds one count of this clone. The V and J genes are TRBV9 and TRBJ2-7; possible D gene TRBD1, 5 bases. Germline CDR1 and CDR2: SGDLS and YYNGEE. This CDR3 region has 15 residues. The germline V and J ends were trimmed by 0 bases and 0 bases, with 10 bases remaining between them. Here the CDR3 DNA reads TGTGCCAGCAGCGTAGGACAGCATTTCTCCTACGAGCAGTACTTC. Its protein is CASSVGQHFSYEQYF.

The chain couples TRBV7-3 to TRBJ2-3; D perhaps matches TRBD2 (5 bases). The CDR3 is made up of 14 amino acids. Germline V gene data show CDR1 as SGHTA and CDR2 as FQGTGA. V was pared by 2 bases and J by 2 bases, with 8 bases between. In DNA, the CDR3 is TGTGCCAGCAGCTTAGGACTTCCCACAGATACGCAGTATTTT. This sequence encodes CASSLGLPTDTQYF.

This rearrangement joins TRBV7-9 to TRBJ2-7; 7 positions match TRBD2. J was trimmed by 1 base and V by 7 bases; bases with no gene match: 19. This CDR3 is built from 18 residues. Germline V lookup: CDR1 SEHNR, CDR2 FQNEAQ (reference sequence). CDR3 in amino acids: CASTFWGGLPDGSYEQYF. The CDR3 nucleotides read TGTGCCAGCACCTTCTGGGGGGGTCTCCCAGATGGTTCCTACGAGCAGTACTTC. The whole variable domain, remainder taken from reference TRBV7-9 and TRBJ2-7, is DTGVSQNPRHKITKRGQNVTFRCDPISEHNRLYWYRQTLGQGPEFLTYFQNEAQLEKSRLLSDRFSAERPKGSFSTLEIQRTEQGDSAMYLCASTFWGGLPDGSYEQYFGPGTRLTVT.

In the case of this clone: One end of the junction varies from germline; a read error may be responsible. V gene TRBV13 combines with J gene TRBJ2-3, with 14 bases aligning to TRBD2. The CDR3 sequence is 12 residues long. Germline lookup yields CDR1 PRHDT and CDR2 FYEKMQ (reference sequence). CDR3: CASSSGLAGVDF. The CDR3, as DNA: TGTGCCAGCAGCTCGGGACTAGCGGGAGTCGATTTT.

V gene TRBV6-5 combines with J gene TRBJ2-7; no reliable D call. V lost 8 bases to trimming and J lost 1 base, with 18 bases between them. This CDR3 region has 15 residues. The V gene's germline CDR1 is MNHEY and CDR2 SVGAGI. CDR3 residues: CASGGQPSTSYEQYF. CDR3 in DNA: TGTGCCAGCGGTGGGCAGCCCTCTACTTCCTACGAGCAGTACTTC.

V usage is TRBV5-4 and J usage is TRBJ2-7; TRBD1 matches 7 bases. Losses at the gene ends were 3 bases for V and 3 bases for J; bases not matched to a gene: 3. The CDR3 sequence is 13 residues long. Germline V gives CDR1 SGHNT, CDR2 YYREEE (reference sequence). CDR3 amino acids: CASSSNRGYEQYF. CDR3 DNA: TGTGCCAGCAGCTCTAACAGGGGCTACGAGCAGTACTTC.